The 25 T cell receptor beta chains reported below all come from one sample, sequenced in a study of T cells in Graves' hyperthyroidism and ophthalmopathy. Amplification yielded TCR beta CDR3 regions, with RNA transcripts as the source. First-round RT-PCR of the TCR CDR3 relied on the HTBI primer set. TCRdb processed the multiplex PCR reads anew with MiXCR; each CDR3 protein has one entry. The sample carries hundreds of thousands of distinct CDR3 sequences, roughly 14% recorded once. Sample: blood. Receptors were obtained from a woman under 40 with Graves' hyperthyroidism.

This clonotype appeared many times. This chain joins TRBV28 and TRBJ2-2; TRBD1 is a possible D gene (8 bases). The germline CDR1 and CDR2 sequences are MDHEN and SYDVKM. There are 15 residues in the CDR3. V was shortened by 8 bases and J by 5 bases, with 18 bases between the two germline ends. The CDR3 region has the DNA TGTGCCAGCTCCTTACAGGGGGGGCTAACCGGGGAGCTGTTTTTT. Protein product: CASSLQGGLTGELFF.

This clonotype showed up many times. The chain couples TRBV7-2 to TRBJ2-3, with D perhaps given as TRBD1 or TRBD2 (5 bases each). Germline V gene data show CDR1 as SGHTA and CDR2 as FQGNSA. Trimming took off 4 bases at V and 2 bases at J, with 10 bases between the two ends. The CDR3 covers 14 residues. Here the CDR3 reads CASSWGPSTDTQYF. CDR3 in DNA: TGTGCCAGCAGCTGGGGACCCTCCACAGATACGCAGTATTTT. Together with reference TRBV7-2 and TRBJ2-3, the CDR3 gives the full variable domain: GAGVSQSPSNKVTEKGKDVELRCDPISGHTALYWYRQSLGQGLEFLIYFQGNSAPDKSGLPSDRFSAERTGGSVSTLTIQRTQQEDSAVYLCASSWGPSTDTQYFGPGTRLTVL.

This chain connects TRBV5-1 to TRBJ2-1, with 14 bases matching TRBD2. Germline V gene data show CDR1 as SGHRS and CDR2 as YFSETQ. This CDR3 contains 18 residues. The V gene end was trimmed by 4 bases and the J gene end by 5 bases; junction bases not matched to a gene: 11. The CDR3 sequence is CASSRTSGRPSHDNEQFF. The CDR3, as DNA: TGCGCCAGCAGCCGGACTAGCGGGAGGCCCTCCCACGACAATGAGCAGTTCTTC.

Ten or more counts support this clonotype. The chain couples TRBV10-3 to TRBJ2-5; 7 bases agree with TRBD2. The CDR3 sequence is 15 residues long. The J segment lost 1 base and the V segment lost 6 bases, leaving 8 bases of the junction unmatched. Germline CDR1 is ENHRY and CDR2 is SYGVKD. The CDR3 DNA is TGTGCCATCAGCCGAGCGGCTAGCGGCCAAGAGACCCAGTACTTC. It encodes CAISRAASGQETQYF.

This clonotype was counted ten times or more. The J gene is TRBJ2-7, the V gene TRBV28; 9 bases map to TRBD1. In germline, CDR1 is MDHEN, CDR2 SYDVKM. The CDR3 totals 15 residues. V shed 5 bases and J 3 bases; nucleotides not matched to a gene: 8. As DNA, the CDR3 is TGTGCCAGCAGTCCGGGGGACAGGGCCTTCTACGAGCAGTACTTC. Amino acid sequence: CASSPGDRAFYEQYF. Filled out from reference TRBV28 and TRBJ2-7, the complete variable domain reads DVKVTQSSRYLVKRTGEKVFLECVQDMDHENMFWYRQDPGLGLRLIYFSYDVKMKEKGDIPEGYSVSREKKERFSLILESASTNQTSMYLCASSPGDRAFYEQYFGPGTRLTVT.

The V gene is TRBV20-1, the J gene TRBJ2-3; possibly TRBD2 for D (8 bases). The CDR3 loop spans 16 amino acids. V was pared by 7 bases and J by 0 bases, with 20 bases between. Per germline, CDR1 DFQATT and CDR2 SNEGSKA (reference sequence). The CDR3: CSVRGASGSSTDTQYF. CDR3 bases: TGCAGTGTCAGGGGGGCTAGCGGGTCTAGCACAGATACGCAGTATTTT.

This clonotype has at least ten counts. The chain has TRBV6-1 and TRBJ1-2, with 8 bases matching TRBD1. The CDR3 consists of 14 residues. The trim removed 5 bases at V and 1 base at J, leaving 3 bases unmatched. Germline CDR1 reads MNHNS; CDR2 reads SASEGT. CDR3 sequence (DNA): TGTGCCAGCAGTAGGACAGGGCGTAACTATGGCTACACCTTC. The encoded protein is CASSRTGRNYGYTF.

The chain is built from TRBV5-4 and TRBJ1-6; 7 nucleotides align to TRBD1. The CDR3 is 17 amino acids. V gave up 5 bases and J gave up 9 bases; unmatched junction bases: 17. CDR1 is SGHNT and CDR2 is YYREEE in the germline V gene (reference sequence). The CDR3 spells CASRNFKRGLDTSPLHF. The CDR3 nucleotides read TGTGCCAGCAGGAATTTTAAGAGGGGGCTCGATACTTCACCCCTCCACTTT. The full variable domain, with the rest looked up from reference TRBV5-4 and TRBJ1-6, is ETGVTQSPTHLIKTRGQQVTLRCSSQSGHNTVSWYQQALGQGPQFIFQYYREEENGRGNFPPRFSGLQFPNYSSELNVNALELDDSALYLCASRNFKRGLDTSPLHFGNGTRLTVT.

V and J are TRBV19 and TRBJ1-2; 8 bases match TRBD1. V trimming: 5 bases; J trimming: 3 bases; junction bases outside the gene matches: 5. Germline CDR1 LNHDA, CDR2 SQIVND (reference sequence). CDR3 size: 14 residues. CDR3 sequence: CASSPQTGDYGYTF. The CDR3, as DNA: TGTGCCAGTAGTCCACAGACAGGGGACTATGGCTACACCTTC.

The chain uses TRBV28 and TRBJ1-1, with 9 bases lining up with TRBD1. Germline V gene data show CDR1 as MDHEN and CDR2 as SYDVKM. CDR3 length: 12 residues. The CDR3 spells CVSMTGGTEAFF. The CDR3 coding sequence is TGTGTCTCGATGACAGGGGGCACTGAAGCTTTCTTT.

Turning to this clonotype: A clone one base away is much larger, so this may be a read error. This rearrangement joins TRBV28 to TRBJ1-4, with D maybe TRBD1 (6 bases). Per germline, CDR1 MDHEN and CDR2 SYDVKM. The CDR3 consists of 15 residues. CDR3 coding DNA: TGTGCCAGCAGTTCCACCATTACAGGGAATGAAAAACTGTCTTTT. It encodes CASSSTITGNEKLSF.

The V and J genes are TRBV12-3 or TRBV12-4 and TRBJ1-2, with 7 bases aligning to TRBD1. V lost 4 bases to trimming and J lost 0 bases; unmatched junction nucleotides: 14. The CDR3 spans 18 residues. CDR3 sequence reads: CASSSRGTDLPANYGYTF. The CDR3 DNA reads as TGTGCCAGCAGTTCCCGGGGGACAGATTTACCAGCTAACTATGGCTACACCTTC.

This clonotype showed up just a few times. This chain joins TRBV6-2 or TRBV6-3 and TRBJ2-7; the D gene is possibly TRBD2 (5 bases). V gave up 0 bases and J gave up 4 bases, with 19 bases separating them. This CDR3 comprises 17 residues. The germline V gene has CDR1 MNHEY and CDR2 SVGEGT. The CDR3 here is CASSYSTVLGANYEQYF. Here the CDR3 DNA reads TGTGCCAGCAGTTACTCGACCGTACTAGGCGCCAATTACGAGCAGTACTTC.

This clonotype came up a few times. The V call is TRBV11-2, the J call TRBJ1-6; D not certain. Between the trimmed V and J ends, which lost 4 bases and 0 bases, there was a span of 13 bases. This CDR3 spans 17 amino acids. CDR1 is SGHAT and CDR2 is FQNNGV in the germline V gene. The chain's CDR3 is CASSSEGVRSYNSPLHF. The CDR3 DNA reads TGTGCCAGCAGCTCGGAGGGAGTACGCTCCTATAATTCACCCCTCCACTTT. Full variable domain (remainder filled in from reference TRBV11-2 and TRBJ1-6): EAGVAQSPRYKIIEKRQSVAFWCNPISGHATLYWYQQILGQGPKLLIQFQNNGVVDDSQLPKDRFSAERLKGVDSTLKIQPAKLEDSAVYLCASSSEGVRSYNSPLHFGNGTRLTVT.

In its sample, this clonotype was seen many times. CDR3 nucleotide sequence: TGTGCCTGGAGGGAGACGGGATTCCGCTACACCTTC. Encoded protein: CAWRETGFRYTF. The rearrangement uses TRBV30 and TRBJ1-2; D unresolved. V dropped 3 bases and J dropped 9 bases, with 14 bases sitting between them. The germline V gene has CDR1 GTSNPN and CDR2 SVGIG (reference sequence). The CDR3 runs to 12 residues.

The chain joins TRBV28 to TRBJ2-2; 7 positions match TRBD2. The CDR3 length is 16 residues. Trimming cost V 5 bases and J 6 bases; bases outside gene matches: 12. Germline V lookup: CDR1 MDHEN, CDR2 SYDVKM. The CDR3 bases are TGTGCCAGCAGTCTGAGGGGAGGGCGAGTCGCCGGGGAGCTGTTTTTT. Encoded protein: CASSLRGGRVAGELFF. Based on the CDR3 plus reference TRBV28 and TRBJ2-2, the full variable domain is DVKVTQSSRYLVKRTGEKVFLECVQDMDHENMFWYRQDPGLGLRLIYFSYDVKMKEKGDIPEGYSVSREKKERFSLILESASTNQTSMYLCASSLRGGRVAGELFFGEGSRLTVL.

The chain links TRBV20-1 to TRBJ1-5, with D perhaps matching TRBD1 (5 bases). V was shortened by 0 bases and J by 4 bases, with 16 bases between the two germline ends. Germline CDR1 is DFQATT and CDR2 is SNEGSKA (reference sequence). This CDR3 has 16 residues. The CDR3 nucleotides read TGCAGTGCTAGAGATTTCAGCCAGGGATGGAATCAGCCCCAGCATTTT. Protein product: CSARDFSQGWNQPQHF.

There are many counts of this clonotype. This chain links TRBV7-9 with TRBJ1-6, with 9 bases that match TRBD1. Trimming cost V 3 bases and J 6 bases; bases outside gene matches: 3. Germline V lookup: CDR1 SEHNR, CDR2 FQNEAQ (reference sequence). The CDR3 has 15 residues. The CDR3 sequence: CASSLATGGNSPLHF. Here the CDR3 DNA reads TGTGCCAGCAGCTTGGCGACAGGGGGTAATTCACCCCTCCACTTT.

The chain uses TRBV3-1 and TRBJ2-7; 12 nucleotides agree with TRBD2. The CDR3 contains 16 residues. The germline V gene has CDR1 LGHDT and CDR2 YNNKEL (reference sequence). V shed 4 bases, J shed 6 bases, and the junction held 10 bases outside the gene matches. CDR3 amino acids: CASSPNTLAGGVEQYF. The CDR3 DNA is TGTGCCAGCAGCCCAAATACCCTAGCGGGAGGGGTCGAGCAGTACTTC.

This chain links TRBV30 with TRBJ1-5, with TRBD1 matching 7 bases. CDR3 length equals 13 residues. The germline V gene has CDR1 GTSNPN and CDR2 SVGIG (reference sequence). Unmatched junction bases numbered 3, after V lost 3 bases and J lost 4 bases. The CDR3 reads CAWSQGQNQPQHF. The CDR3 coding sequence is TGTGCCTGGAGCCAGGGACAGAATCAGCCCCAGCATTTT.

Comment on this clonotype: One end of the junction fails to match germline, which may point to a read error. The chain employs TRBV19 and TRBJ2-7, with TRBD2 matching over 11 bases. Germline V lookup: CDR1 LNHDA, CDR2 SQIVND (reference sequence). The CDR3 contains 15 residues. The CDR3: CASRRGTSGTGEQCF. The CDR3 coding sequence is TGTGCCAGTAGAAGAGGGACTAGCGGCACGGGCGAGCAGTGCTTC.

The chain uses TRBV11-2 and TRBJ1-1; unclear D gene. Germline-derived CDR1 and CDR2 are SGHAT and FQNNGV. There are 14 residues in the CDR3. V was trimmed by 3 bases and J by 3 bases, leaving 11 bases between them. CDR3 sequence: CASSFTGWDTEAFF. In DNA form, the CDR3 reads TGTGCCAGCAGCTTTACGGGTTGGGACACTGAAGCTTTCTTT.

At least ten counts were recorded for this clonotype. This chain uses TRBV5-1 with TRBJ2-1; a weak D match, TRBD1 (5 bases). V dropped 6 bases and J dropped 3 bases, with 13 bases sitting between them. Germline CDR1 reads SGHRS; CDR2 reads YFSETQ. This CDR3 has 14 residues. CDR3 bases: TGCGCCAGCACGGCACAGGCTAACTACAATGAGCAGTTCTTC. Protein product: CASTAQANYNEQFF. The full variable domain, completed using reference TRBV5-1 and TRBJ2-1, is KAGVTQTPRYLIKTRGQQVTLSCSPISGHRSVSWYQQTPGQGLQFLFEYFSETQRNKGNFPGRFSGRQFSNSRSEMNVSTLELGDSALYLCASTAQANYNEQFFGPGTRLTVL.

Ten or more counts support this clonotype. J is TRBJ2-4 and V is TRBV28; D is unresolved. The CDR3 length is 15 residues. Germline CDR1 reads MDHEN; CDR2 reads SYDVKM. Trimming pared 5 bases from V and 0 bases from J, leaving 11 bases between. The CDR3 loop reads CASSRPLVAKNIQYF. DNA of the CDR3: TGTGCCAGCAGTCGGCCACTTGTAGCCAAAAACATTCAGTACTTC.

This clonotype was observed many times. CDR3 protein: CASSSSGTGGVETQYF. The DNA of the CDR3 is TGTGCCAGCAGCTCGTCCGGGACAGGGGGCGTGGAGACCCAGTACTTC. V is TRBV11-1 and J is TRBJ2-5, with TRBD1 identical over 12 bases. The V gene's germline CDR1 is SGHAT and CDR2 FQDESV (reference sequence). The CDR3 runs to 16 residues. The junction had 8 bases not matched to a gene; V was cut back by 4 bases and J by 5 bases.